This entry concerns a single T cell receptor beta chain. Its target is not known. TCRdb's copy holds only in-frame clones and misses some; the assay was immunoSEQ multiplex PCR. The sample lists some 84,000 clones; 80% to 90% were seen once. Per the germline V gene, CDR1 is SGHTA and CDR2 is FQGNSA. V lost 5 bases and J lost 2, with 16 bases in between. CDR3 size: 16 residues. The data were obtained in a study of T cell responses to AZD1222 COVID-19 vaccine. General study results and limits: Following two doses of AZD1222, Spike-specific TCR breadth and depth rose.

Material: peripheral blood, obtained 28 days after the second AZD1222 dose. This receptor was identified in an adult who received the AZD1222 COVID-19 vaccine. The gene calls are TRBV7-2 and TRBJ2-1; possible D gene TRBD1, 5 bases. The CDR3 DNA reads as TGTGCCAGCAGCGGAGACAGCACCTGGACCTACAATGAGCAGTTCTTC. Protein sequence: CASSGDSTWTYNEQFF.